The entry below describes one T cell receptor beta chain. The CDR3 spans 15 residues. Looked up from germline, CDR1 is ENHRY and CDR2 is SYGVKD. V shed 0 bases and J 7 bases; nucleotides not matched to a gene: 3. The data were taken from a study of T cell changes during pregnancy in multiple sclerosis. TCRdb keeps only in-frame clones here, not all; method: immunoSEQ multiplex PCR. The profile covers some 60,000 clones, with just over 90% appearing a single time and roughly 0.34% taken by the ten largest. This material consisted of CD4+ T cells from peripheral blood mononuclear cells, taken before pregnancy. This TCR came from a female donor with multiple sclerosis, enrolled in a pregnancy study. The rearrangement links TRBV10-3 to TRBJ2-1, with TRBD1 identical over 10 bases. The chain's CDR3 is CAISESGTGVNEQFF. Here the CDR3 DNA reads TGTGCCATCAGTGAGTCCGGGACAGGGGTTAATGAGCAGTTCTTC.